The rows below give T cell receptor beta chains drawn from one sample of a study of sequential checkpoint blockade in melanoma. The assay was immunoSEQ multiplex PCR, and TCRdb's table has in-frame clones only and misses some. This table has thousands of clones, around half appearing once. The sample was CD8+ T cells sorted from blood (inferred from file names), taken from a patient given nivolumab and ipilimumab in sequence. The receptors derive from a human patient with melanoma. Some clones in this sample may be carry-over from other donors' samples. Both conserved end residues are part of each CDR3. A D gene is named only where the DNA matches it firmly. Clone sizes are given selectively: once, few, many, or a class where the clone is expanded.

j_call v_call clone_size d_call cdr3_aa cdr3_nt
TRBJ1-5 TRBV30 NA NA CAWSHGGLGQPQHF TGTGCCTGGAGCCACGGGGGGCTGGGTCAGCCCCAGCATTTT
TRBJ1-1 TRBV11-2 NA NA CASGSRTEAFF TGTGCCAGCGGTTCTAGAACTGAAGCTTTCTTT
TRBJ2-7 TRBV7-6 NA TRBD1 CASSFSGTGYYEQYF TGTGCCAGCAGCTTTTCCGGGACAGGTTACTACGAGCAGTACTTC
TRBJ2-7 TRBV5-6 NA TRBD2 CASSLRLAGVTYEQYF TGTGCCAGCAGCTTGAGGTTAGCGGGGGTTACCTACGAGCAGTACTTC
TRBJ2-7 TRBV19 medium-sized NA CASSPTDTSYEQYF TGTGCCAGTAGTCCTACGGACACCTCCTACGAGCAGTACTTC
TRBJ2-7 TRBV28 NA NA CASSLSGETYEQYF TGTGCCAGCAGTTTGAGTGGTGAGACCTACGAGCAGTACTTC
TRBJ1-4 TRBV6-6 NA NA CASSPSAEGEKLFF TGTGCCAGCAGTCCATCGGCGGAGGGAGAAAAACTGTTTTTT
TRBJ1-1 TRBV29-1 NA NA CSVDIPGGGTEAFF TGCAGCGTTGATATTCCGGGTGGGGGGACTGAAGCTTTCTTT
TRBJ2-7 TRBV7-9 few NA CASSPGAYEQYF TGTGCCAGCAGTCCAGGGGCCTACGAGCAGTACTTC
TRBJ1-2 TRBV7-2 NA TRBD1 CASSTITGVSNYGYTF TGTGCCAGCAGCACCATCACAGGGGTTTCTAACTATGGCTACACCTTC
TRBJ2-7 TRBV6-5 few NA CASSYAGYGYEQYF TGTGCCAGCAGTTACGCAGGGTATGGCTACGAGCAGTACTTC
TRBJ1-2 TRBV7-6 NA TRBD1 CASSSDREGNYGYTF TGTGCCAGCAGCTCGGACAGGGAAGGGAACTATGGCTACACCTTC
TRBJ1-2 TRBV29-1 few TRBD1 CSVGGQQGQDGYTF TGCAGCGTTGGGGGACAGCAAGGGCAGGATGGCTACACCTTC
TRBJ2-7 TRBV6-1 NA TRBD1 CASLFTGTGRYEQYF TGTGCCAGCCTCTTCACCGGGACAGGGAGGTACGAGCAGTACTTC
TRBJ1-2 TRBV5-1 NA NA CASSLAGNYGYTF TGCGCCAGCAGCTTGGCAGGGAACTATGGCTACACCTTC
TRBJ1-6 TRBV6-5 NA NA CASGHGDNSPLHF TGTGCCAGCGGCCATGGAGATAATTCACCCCTCCACTTT
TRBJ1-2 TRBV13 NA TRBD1 CASSLGRGLNYGYTF TGTGCCAGCAGCTTAGGAAGGGGGCTGAACTATGGCTACACCTTC
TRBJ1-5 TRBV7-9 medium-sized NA CASSLATERGQPQHF TGTGCCAGCAGCTTAGCTACCGAGCGAGGGCAGCCCCAGCATTTT
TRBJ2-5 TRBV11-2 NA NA CASSFWAAPQETQYF TGTGCCAGCAGCTTTTGGGCCGCGCCCCAAGAGACCCAGTACTTC
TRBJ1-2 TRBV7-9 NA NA CASSFGGLLYGYTF TGTGCCAGCAGCTTCGGGGGTTTGCTCTATGGCTACACCTTC
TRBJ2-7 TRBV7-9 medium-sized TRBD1 CASRAGQGAAYEQYF TGTGCCAGCAGGGCGGGGCAGGGGGCGGCCTACGAGCAGTACTTC
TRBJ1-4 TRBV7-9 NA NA CASSFDEKLFF TGTGCCAGCAGCTTCGATGAAAAACTGTTTTTT
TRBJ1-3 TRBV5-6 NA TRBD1 CASSWTGHGNTIYF TGTGCCAGCAGCTGGACAGGGCACGGAAACACCATATATTTT
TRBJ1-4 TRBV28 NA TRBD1 CASLTPGQSEKLFF TGTGCCAGCTTAACCCCGGGACAGAGTGAAAAACTGTTTTTT
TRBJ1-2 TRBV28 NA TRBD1 CASRGTGTGPDGYTF TGTGCCAGCAGGGGGACAGGGACGGGTCCCGATGGCTACACCTTC
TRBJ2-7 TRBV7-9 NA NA CASSSSTNHEQYF TGTGCCAGCAGCTCCTCGACTAACCACGAGCAGTACTTC
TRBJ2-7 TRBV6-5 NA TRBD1 CASSYVGQGTYEQYF TGTGCCAGCAGTTACGTGGGACAGGGGACCTACGAGCAGTACTTC
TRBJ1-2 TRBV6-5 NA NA CASSRTANYGYTF TGTGCCAGCAGCAGGACAGCTAACTATGGCTACACCTTC
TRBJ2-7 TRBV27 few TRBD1 CASSLVSGGYEQYF TGTGCCAGCAGTTTAGTTTCAGGGGGCTACGAGCAGTACTTC
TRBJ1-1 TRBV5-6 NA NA CASSLRGTEAFF TGTGCCAGCAGCCTCCGGGGCACTGAAGCTTTCTTT
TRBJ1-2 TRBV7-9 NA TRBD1 CASSLQGAGYTF TGTGCCAGCAGTTTACAGGGGGCAGGCTACACCTTC
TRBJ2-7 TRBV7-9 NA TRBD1 CASNRGQTDEQYF TGTGCCAGCAACCGGGGACAGACCGACGAGCAGTACTTC
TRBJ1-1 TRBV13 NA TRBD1 CASRHRGTGVSTEAFF TGTGCCAGCAGACATAGGGGGACAGGGGTTTCTACTGAAGCTTTCTTT
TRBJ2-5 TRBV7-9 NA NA CASSLVGAGETQYF TGTGCCAGCAGCTTAGTGGGGGCCGGGGAGACCCAGTACTTC
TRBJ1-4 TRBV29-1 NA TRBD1 CSVPTGVTNEKLFF TGCAGCGTGCCTACAGGGGTGACTAATGAAAAACTGTTTTTT
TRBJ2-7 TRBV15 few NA CATSSGHAPDRSSYEQYF TGTGCCACCAGCAGCGGCCACGCACCCGACAGGAGCTCCTACGAGCAGTACTTC
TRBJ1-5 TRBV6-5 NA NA CASSYSMPGDQPQHF TGTGCCAGCAGTTACTCCATGCCAGGGGATCAGCCCCAGCATTTT